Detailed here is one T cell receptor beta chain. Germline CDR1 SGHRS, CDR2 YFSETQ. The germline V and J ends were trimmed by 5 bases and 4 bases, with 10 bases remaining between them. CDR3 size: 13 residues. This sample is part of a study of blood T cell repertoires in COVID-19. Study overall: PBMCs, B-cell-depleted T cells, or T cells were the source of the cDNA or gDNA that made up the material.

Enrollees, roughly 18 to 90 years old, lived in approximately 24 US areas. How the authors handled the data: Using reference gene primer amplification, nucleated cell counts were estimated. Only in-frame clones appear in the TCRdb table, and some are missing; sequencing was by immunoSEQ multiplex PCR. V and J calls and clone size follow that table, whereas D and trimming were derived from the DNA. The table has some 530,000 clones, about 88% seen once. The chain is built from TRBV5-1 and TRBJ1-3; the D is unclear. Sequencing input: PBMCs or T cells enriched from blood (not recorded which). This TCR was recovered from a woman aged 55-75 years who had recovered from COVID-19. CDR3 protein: CASREPGGNTIYF. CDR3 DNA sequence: TGCGCCAGCAGGGAACCCGGGGGAAACACCATATATTTT. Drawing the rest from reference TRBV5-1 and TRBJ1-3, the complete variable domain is KAGVTQTPRYLIKTRGQQVTLSCSPISGHRSVSWYQQTPGQGLQFLFEYFSETQRNKGNFPGRFSGRQFSNSRSEMNVSTLELGDSALYLCASREPGGNTIYFGEGSWLTVV.